This T cell receptor (beta chain) was identified in a study of cytomegalovirus exposure and HLA in healthy donors. Researchers ran the PCR with 60 Vbeta and 13 Jbeta primers. Profiling relied on immunoSEQ multiplex PCR, and the TCRdb table lists in-frame clones only, not all of them. The sample consists of over 150,000 clones, 80% of them appearing once. The CDR3 runs 15 residues. Germline V CDR1 and CDR2: KGHSH, LQKENI. The ends lost 4 bases at V and 4 bases at J; junction bases unmatched: 9. Notes on the study in general: An analysis was carried out later, and it reportedly showed fewer N-insertions in an Asian-associated ancestry cluster than the approximately 700-donor mean. Later on, a genetic analysis was performed. It linked a missense variant in DCLRE1C with V- and J-gene trimming of TCR beta. It was likely that a cluster of highly shared sequence variants was a sequencing artifact.

The table lists this clone with a count of one. As yet, its antigen is unknown. Sequenced: PBMCs. This chain joins TRBV18 and TRBJ2-5; 7 bases match TRBD2. This receptor was taken from a man aged 30-40 years in good health and CMV-seronegative. CDR3 residues: CASSLLGLAAETQYF. As DNA, the CDR3 is TGTGCCAGCTCACTGCTGGGCCTAGCGGCAGAGACCCAGTACTTC. Supplemented by reference TRBV18 and TRBJ2-5, the full variable domain reads NAGVMQNPRHLVRRRGQEARLRCSPMKGHSHVYWYRQLPEEGLKFMVYLQKENIIDESGMPKERFSAEFPKEGPSILRIQQVVRGDSAAYFCASSLLGLAAETQYFGPGTRLLVL.